This T cell receptor beta chain was captured by sequencing in a study of early T cells in non-severe SARS-CoV-2 infection. Across the whole study: The chains were unpaired, and the sequenced material was bulk RNA from unsorted whole blood.

Unique molecular identifiers tagged individual cDNA molecules. TCRdb redid the calling of the 5' RACE reads with MiXCR, one entry per CDR3 protein. The data hold some 77,000 distinct CDR3 sequences, with 9.5% to 15% observed a single time. The CDR3 covers 16 residues. The germline gives CDR1 PRHDT, CDR2 FYEKMQ (reference sequence). V shed 4 bases and J 5 bases; nucleotides not matched to a gene: 11. This TCR was sampled from an adult who was a healthcare worker with PCR-confirmed SARS-CoV-2 infection or an uninfected control (not recorded which). The donor label of this sample is uncertain. This specimen consisted of whole blood, obtained at baseline. V is TRBV13 and J is TRBJ2-7; TRBD2 aligns across 10 bases. CDR3 DNA sequence: TGTGCCAGCAGCTCTGGGACTAGCGCCTGGGGGAACGAGCAGTACTTC. This gives the protein CASSSGTSAWGNEQYF.